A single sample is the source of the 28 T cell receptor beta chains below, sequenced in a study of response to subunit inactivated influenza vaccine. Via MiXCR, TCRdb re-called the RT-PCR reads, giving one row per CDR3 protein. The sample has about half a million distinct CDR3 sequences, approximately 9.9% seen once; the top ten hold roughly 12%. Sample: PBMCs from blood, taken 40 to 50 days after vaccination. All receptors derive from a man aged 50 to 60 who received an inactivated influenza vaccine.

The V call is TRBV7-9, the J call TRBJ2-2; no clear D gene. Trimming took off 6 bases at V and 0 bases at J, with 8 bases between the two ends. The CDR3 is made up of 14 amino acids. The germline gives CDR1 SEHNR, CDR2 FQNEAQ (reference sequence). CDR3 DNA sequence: TGTGCCAGCAGTCCACGCGCGAACACCGGGGAGCTGTTTTTT. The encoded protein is CASSPRANTGELFF.

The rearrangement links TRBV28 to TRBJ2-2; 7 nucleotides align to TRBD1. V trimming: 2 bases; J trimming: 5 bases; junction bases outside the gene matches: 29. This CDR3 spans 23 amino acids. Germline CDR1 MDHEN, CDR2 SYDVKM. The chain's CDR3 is CASSLVIGLTTGISSLWTGELFF. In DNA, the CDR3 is TGTGCCAGCAGTTTAGTCATCGGGTTGACGACAGGGATAAGTTCTTTGTGGACCGGGGAGCTGTTTTTT.

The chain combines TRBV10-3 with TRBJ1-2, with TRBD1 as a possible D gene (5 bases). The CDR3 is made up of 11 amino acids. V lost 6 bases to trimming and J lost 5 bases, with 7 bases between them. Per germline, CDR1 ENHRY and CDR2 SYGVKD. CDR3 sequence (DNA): TGTGCCATCAGCCAGGGATATGGCTACACCTTC. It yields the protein CAISQGYGYTF.

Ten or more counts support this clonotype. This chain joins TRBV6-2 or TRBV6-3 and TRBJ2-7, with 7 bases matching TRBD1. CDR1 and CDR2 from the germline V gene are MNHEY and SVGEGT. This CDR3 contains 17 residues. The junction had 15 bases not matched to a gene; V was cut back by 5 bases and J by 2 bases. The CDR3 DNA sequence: TGTGCCAGCAGTCTAGGGCGGACAGGACTGATCCCCTACGAGCAGTACTTC. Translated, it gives CASSLGRTGLIPYEQYF.

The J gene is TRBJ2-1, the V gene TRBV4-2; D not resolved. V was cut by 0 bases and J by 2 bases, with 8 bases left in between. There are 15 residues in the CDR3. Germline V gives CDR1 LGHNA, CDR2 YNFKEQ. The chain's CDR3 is CASSQDLLAYNEQFF. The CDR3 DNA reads TGTGCCAGCAGCCAAGATCTACTGGCCTACAATGAGCAGTTCTTC.

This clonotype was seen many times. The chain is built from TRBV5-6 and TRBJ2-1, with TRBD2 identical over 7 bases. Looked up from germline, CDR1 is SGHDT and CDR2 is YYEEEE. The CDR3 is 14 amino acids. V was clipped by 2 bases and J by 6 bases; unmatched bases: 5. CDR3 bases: TGTGCCAGCAGCTTAGTGGGAGGGCCCAATGAGCAGTTCTTC. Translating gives CASSLVGGPNEQFF. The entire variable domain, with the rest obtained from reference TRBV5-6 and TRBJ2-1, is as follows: DAGVTQSPTHLIKTRGQQVTLRCSPKSGHDTVSWYQQALGQGPQFIFQYYEEEERQRGNFPDRFSGHQFPNYSSELNVNALLLGDSALYLCASSLVGGPNEQFFGPGTRLTVL.

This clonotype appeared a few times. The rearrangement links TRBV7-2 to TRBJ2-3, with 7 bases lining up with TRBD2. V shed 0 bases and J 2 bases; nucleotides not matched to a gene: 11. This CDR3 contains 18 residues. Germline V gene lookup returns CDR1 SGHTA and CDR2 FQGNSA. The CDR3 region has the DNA TGTGCCAGCAGCTTAGCGGGGGTGGGAGGGCCGATCACAGATACGCAGTATTTT. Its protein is CASSLAGVGGPITDTQYF.

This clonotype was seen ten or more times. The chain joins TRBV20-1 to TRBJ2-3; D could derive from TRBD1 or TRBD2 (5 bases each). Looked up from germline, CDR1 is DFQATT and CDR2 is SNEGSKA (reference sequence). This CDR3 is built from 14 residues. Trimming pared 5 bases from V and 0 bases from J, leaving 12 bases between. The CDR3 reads CSAGGPSSTDTQYF. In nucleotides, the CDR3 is TGCAGTGCTGGGGGACCTTCTAGCACAGATACGCAGTATTTT.

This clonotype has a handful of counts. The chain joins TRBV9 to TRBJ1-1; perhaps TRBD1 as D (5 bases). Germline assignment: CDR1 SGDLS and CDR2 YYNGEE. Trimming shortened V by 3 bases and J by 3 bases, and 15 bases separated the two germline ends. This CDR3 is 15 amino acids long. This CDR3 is CASSAMVGRDTEAFF. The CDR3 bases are TGTGCCAGCAGCGCAATGGTGGGCAGGGACACTGAAGCTTTCTTT.

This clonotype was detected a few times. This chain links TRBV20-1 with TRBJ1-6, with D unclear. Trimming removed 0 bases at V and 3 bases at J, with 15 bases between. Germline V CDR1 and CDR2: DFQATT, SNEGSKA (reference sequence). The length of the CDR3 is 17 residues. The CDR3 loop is CSARDTGKEGYNSPLHF. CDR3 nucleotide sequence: TGCAGTGCTAGAGATACCGGGAAAGAAGGCTATAATTCACCCCTCCACTTT.

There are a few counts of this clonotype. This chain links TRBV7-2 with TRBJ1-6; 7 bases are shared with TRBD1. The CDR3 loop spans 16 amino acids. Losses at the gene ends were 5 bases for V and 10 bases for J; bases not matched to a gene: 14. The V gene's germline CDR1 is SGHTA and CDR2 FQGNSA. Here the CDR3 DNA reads TGTGCCAGCAGCGGGCACAGGGGTCGGAACGGCTCACCCCTCCACTTT. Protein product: CASSGHRGRNGSPLHF.

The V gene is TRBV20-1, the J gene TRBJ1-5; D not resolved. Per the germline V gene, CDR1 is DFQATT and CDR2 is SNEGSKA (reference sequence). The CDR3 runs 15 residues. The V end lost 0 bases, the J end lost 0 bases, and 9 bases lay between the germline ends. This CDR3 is CSARDLGYSNQPQHF. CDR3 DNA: TGCAGTGCTAGAGATCTTGGCTATAGCAATCAGCCCCAGCATTTT.

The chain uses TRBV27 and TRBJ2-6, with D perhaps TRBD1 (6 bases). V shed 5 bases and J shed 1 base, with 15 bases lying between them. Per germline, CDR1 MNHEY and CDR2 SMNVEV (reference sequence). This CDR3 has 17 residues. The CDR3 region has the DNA TGTGCCAGCAGTCCGACTTACAGGGAGTCTGGGGCCAACGTCCTGACTTTC. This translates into CASSPTYRESGANVLTF.

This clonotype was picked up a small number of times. CDR3 region: CASSEYPSGRSSEQFF. CDR3 sequence (DNA): TGTGCCAGCAGTGAATACCCTAGCGGGAGGTCTAGTGAGCAGTTCTTC. The chain employs TRBV25-1 and TRBJ2-1; TRBD2 matches 11 bases. V was clipped by 0 bases and J by 9 bases; unmatched bases: 7. This CDR3 comprises 16 residues. Germline lookup yields CDR1 MGHDK and CDR2 SYGVNS.

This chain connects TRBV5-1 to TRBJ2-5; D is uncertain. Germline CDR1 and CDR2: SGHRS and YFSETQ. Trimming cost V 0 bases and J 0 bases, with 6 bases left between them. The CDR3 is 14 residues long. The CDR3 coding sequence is TGCGCCAGCAGCTTGGTTGGGGACCAAGAGACCCAGTACTTC. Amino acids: CASSLVGDQETQYF.

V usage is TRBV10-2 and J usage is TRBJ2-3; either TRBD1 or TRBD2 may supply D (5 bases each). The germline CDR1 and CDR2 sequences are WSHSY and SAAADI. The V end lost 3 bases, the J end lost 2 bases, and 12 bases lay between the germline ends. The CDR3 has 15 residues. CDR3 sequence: CASSEKGTFTDTQYF. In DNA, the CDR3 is TGCGCCAGCAGTGAAAAGGGGACCTTCACAGATACGCAGTATTTT.

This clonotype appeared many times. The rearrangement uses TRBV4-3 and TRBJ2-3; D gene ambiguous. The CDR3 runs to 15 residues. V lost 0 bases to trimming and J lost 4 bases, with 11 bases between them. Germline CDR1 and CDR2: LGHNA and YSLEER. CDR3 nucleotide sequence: TGCGCCAGCAGCCAAGATAATGGCCCCTCAGATACGCAGTATTTT. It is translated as CASSQDNGPSDTQYF.

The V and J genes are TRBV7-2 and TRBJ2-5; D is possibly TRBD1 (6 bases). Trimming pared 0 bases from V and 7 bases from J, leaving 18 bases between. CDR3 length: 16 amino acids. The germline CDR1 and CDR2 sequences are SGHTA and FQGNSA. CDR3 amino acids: CASSLARGQGIGTQYF. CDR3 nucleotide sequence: TGTGCCAGCAGCTTAGCGCGTGGGCAGGGGATCGGGACCCAGTACTTC. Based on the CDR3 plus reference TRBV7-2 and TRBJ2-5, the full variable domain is GAGVSQSPSNKVTEKGKDVELRCDPISGHTALYWYRQSLGQGLEFLIYFQGNSAPDKSGLPSDRFSAERTGGSVSTLTIQRTQQEDSAVYLCASSLARGQGIGTQYFGPGTRLLVL.

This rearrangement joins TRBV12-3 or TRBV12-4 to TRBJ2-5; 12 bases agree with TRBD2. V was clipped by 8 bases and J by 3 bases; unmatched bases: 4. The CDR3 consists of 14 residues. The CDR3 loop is CASCLAGGEETQYF. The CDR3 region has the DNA TGTGCCAGCTGTCTAGCGGGGGGGGAAGAGACCCAGTACTTC.

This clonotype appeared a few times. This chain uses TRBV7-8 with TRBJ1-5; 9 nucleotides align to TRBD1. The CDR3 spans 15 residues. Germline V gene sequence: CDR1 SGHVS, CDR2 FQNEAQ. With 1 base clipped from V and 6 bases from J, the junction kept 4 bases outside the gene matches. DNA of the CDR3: TGTGCCAGCAGCTTAGGGGTGACAGGGGGTCAGCCCCAGCATTTT. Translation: CASSLGVTGGQPQHF.

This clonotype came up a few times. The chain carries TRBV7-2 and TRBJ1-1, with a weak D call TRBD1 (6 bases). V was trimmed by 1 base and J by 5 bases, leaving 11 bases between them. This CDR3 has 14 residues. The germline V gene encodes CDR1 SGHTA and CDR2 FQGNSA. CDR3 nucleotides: TGTGCCAGCAGCTTAGAAAGAGGGGGGACTGAAGCTTTCTTT. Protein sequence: CASSLERGGTEAFF.

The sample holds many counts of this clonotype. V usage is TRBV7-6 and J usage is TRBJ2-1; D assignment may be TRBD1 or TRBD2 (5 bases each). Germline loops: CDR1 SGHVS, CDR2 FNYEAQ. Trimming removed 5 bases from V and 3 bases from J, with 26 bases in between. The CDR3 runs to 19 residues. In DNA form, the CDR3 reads TGTGCCAGCAGCACTCCCCACGCCGTGAGGGGATACTTCTACAATGAGCAGTTCTTC. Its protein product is CASSTPHAVRGYFYNEQFF.

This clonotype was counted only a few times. The CDR3 is CASSLPGEETQYF. The CDR3 nucleotides read TGTGCCAGCAGCTTACCGGGAGAAGAGACCCAGTACTTC. The chain uses TRBV6-2 or TRBV6-3 and TRBJ2-5; a weak D match, TRBD2 (6 bases). V lost 6 bases and J 3 bases, leaving 11 bases between the germline ends. Germline V CDR1 and CDR2: MNHEY, SVGEGT. The CDR3 has 13 residues.

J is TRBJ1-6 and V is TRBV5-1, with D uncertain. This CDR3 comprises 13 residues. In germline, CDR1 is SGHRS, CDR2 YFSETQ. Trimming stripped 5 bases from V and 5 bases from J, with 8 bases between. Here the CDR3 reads CASRSLDNSPLHF. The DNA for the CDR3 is TGCGCCAGCAGGAGTCTGGATAATTCACCCCTCCACTTT.

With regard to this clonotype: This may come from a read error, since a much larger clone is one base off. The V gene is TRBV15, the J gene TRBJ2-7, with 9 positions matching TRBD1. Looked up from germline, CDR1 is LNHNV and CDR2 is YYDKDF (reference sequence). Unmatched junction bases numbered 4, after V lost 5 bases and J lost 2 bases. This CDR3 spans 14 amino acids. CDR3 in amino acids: CATSPGQGPYEQYF. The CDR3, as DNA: TGTGCCACCAGCCCGGGACAGGGCCCCTACGAGCAGTACTTC.

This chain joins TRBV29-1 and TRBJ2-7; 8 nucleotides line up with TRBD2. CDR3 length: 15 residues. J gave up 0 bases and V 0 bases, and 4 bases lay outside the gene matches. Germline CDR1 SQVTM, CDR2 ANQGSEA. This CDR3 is CSVEDRGGGSYEQYF. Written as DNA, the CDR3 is TGCAGCGTTGAAGATCGGGGGGGAGGCTCCTACGAGCAGTACTTC.

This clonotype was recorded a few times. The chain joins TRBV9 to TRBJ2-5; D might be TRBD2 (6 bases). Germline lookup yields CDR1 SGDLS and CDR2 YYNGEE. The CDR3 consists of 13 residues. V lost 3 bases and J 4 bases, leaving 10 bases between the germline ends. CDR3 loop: CASSELGGETQYF. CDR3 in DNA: TGTGCCAGCAGCGAACTGGGGGGAGAGACCCAGTACTTC. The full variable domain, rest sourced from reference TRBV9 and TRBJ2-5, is DSGVTQTPKHLITATGQRVTLRCSPRSGDLSVYWYQQSLDQGLQFLIQYYNGEERAKGNILERFSAQQFPDLHSELNLSSLELGDSALYFCASSELGGETQYFGPGTRLLVL.

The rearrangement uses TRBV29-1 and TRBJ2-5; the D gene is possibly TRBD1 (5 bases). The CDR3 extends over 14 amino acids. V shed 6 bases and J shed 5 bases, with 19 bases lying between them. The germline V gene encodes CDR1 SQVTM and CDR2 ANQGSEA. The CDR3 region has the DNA TGCAGCGTCGACCGGTTGGGCAGGGCGGAGACCCAGTACTTC. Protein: CSVDRLGRAETQYF.